This T cell receptor beta chain comes out of a study of blood T cell repertoires in COVID-19. Study background: PBMCs, B-cell-depleted T cells, or T cells were the source of the cDNA or gDNA that made up the material.

Seattle cases were enrolled at active infection and followed longitudinally. CDR3 length: 15 residues. Germline V gene sequence: CDR1 LGHDT, CDR2 YNNKEL (reference sequence). Trimming left V 5 bases short and J 5 bases short, with 18 bases between. Profiling relied on immunoSEQ multiplex PCR, and the TCRdb table lists in-frame clones only, not all of them. In the table there are more than 300,000 clones, roughly 90% of which are singletons. This chain joins TRBV3-1 (or the pseudogene TRBV3-2) and TRBJ1-2, with a weak D call TRBD1 (5 bases). Material for sequencing was peripheral blood. This TCR came from a woman between 70 and 85 years old with COVID-19, enrolled during active disease. The CDR3 nucleotides are TGTGCCAGCAGCGAACGGGACTCCCTAAGTTATGGCTACACCTTC. Residues: CASSERDSLSYGYTF.